This T cell receptor beta chain is drawn from a study of technical replicates of blood from a handful of donors. The V segment lost 1 base and the J segment 5 bases; nucleotides outside the gene matches: 4. Germline CDR1 and CDR2: SGHVS and FNYEAQ. The CDR3 is made up of 14 amino acids. This clone was observed a handful of times. Some clones are missing from TCRdb's copy, which holds only in-frame ones; the method was immunoSEQ multiplex PCR. The sample includes roughly 80,000 clones, roughly nine tenths of them seen just once. The material sequenced was T cells isolated from PBMCs. The TCR sequence derives from a human donor in good health. J is TRBJ1-1 and V is TRBV7-6; TRBD1 matches at 7 bases. The CDR3 spells CASSLGQGWTEAFF. The CDR3 nucleotides read TGTGCCAGCAGCTTAGGACAGGGATGGACTGAAGCTTTCTTT. Looking up the rest from reference TRBV7-6 and TRBJ1-1 gives the full variable domain: GAGVSQSPRYKVTKRGQDVALRCDPISGHVSLYWYRQALGQGPEFLTYFNYEAQQDKSGLPNDRFSAERPEGSISTLTIQRTEQRDSAMYRCASSLGQGWTEAFFGQGTRLTVV.